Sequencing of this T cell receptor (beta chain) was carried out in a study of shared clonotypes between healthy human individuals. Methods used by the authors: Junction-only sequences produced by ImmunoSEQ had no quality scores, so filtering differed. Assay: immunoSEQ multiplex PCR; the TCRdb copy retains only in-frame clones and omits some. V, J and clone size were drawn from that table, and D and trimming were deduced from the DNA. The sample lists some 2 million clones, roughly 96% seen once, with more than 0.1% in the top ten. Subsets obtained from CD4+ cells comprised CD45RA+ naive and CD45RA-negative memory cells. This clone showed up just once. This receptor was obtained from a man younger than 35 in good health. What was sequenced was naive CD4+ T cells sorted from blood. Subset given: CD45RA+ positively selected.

The CDR3 spells CASAFGSRSHSPLHF. Written as DNA, the CDR3 is TGTGCCAGTGCGTTCGGGAGTAGGTCCCATTCACCCCTCCACTTT. The V and J genes are TRBV27 and TRBJ1-6; no clear D gene. CDR1 and CDR2 from the germline V gene are MNHEY and SMNVEV (reference sequence). The CDR3 extends over 15 amino acids. Trimming cost V 9 bases and J 8 bases, with 20 bases left between them.